This T cell receptor (beta chain) was sequenced in a study of beta chain features in type 1 diabetes. Study results and limitations: Compared to healthy donors, patients appeared to have naive, central memory and Treg TCRB repertoires that were more alike.

On this clone itself: Its antigen remains unknown.

TCRB transcripts that were expressed got sequenced, as all of the isolated RNA had been reverse transcribed. The data were produced by immunoSEQ multiplex PCR, yet TCRdb's version contains in-frame clones alone and is incomplete. Here the sample spans 900,000 or so clones, about a sixth being singletons. V was pared by 2 bases and J by 8 bases, with 9 bases between. The CDR3 is 13 amino acids. Per the germline V gene, CDR1 is MDHEN and CDR2 is SYDVKM. This clonotype was sampled from a woman younger than 30 in good health. Sequencing was performed on naive CD4+ T cells from blood. The rearrangement joins TRBV28 to TRBJ1-4; D is perhaps TRBD1 (6 bases). DNA of the CDR3: TGTGCCAGCAGTTTAGTTGACAGGGAAAAACTGTTTTTT. It specifies CASSLVDREKLFF.